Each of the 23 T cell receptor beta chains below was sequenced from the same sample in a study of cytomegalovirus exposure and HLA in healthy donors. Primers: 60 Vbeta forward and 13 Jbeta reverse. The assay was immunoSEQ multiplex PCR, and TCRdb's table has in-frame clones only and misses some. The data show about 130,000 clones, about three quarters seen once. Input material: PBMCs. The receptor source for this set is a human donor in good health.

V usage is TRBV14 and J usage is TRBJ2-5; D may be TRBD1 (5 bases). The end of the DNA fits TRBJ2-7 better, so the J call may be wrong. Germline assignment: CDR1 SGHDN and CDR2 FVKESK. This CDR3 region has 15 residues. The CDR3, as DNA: TGTGCCAGCAGCCCAGGGCCAGGGTTTTCCTACGAGCAGTACTTC. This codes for CASSPGPGFSYEQYF.

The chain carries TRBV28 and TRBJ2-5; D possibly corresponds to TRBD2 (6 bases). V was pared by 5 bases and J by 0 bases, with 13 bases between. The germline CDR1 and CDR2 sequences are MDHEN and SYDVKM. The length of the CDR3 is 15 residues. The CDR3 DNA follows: TGTGCCAGCAGTACATACGGGGGTTACCAAGAGACCCAGTACTTC. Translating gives CASSTYGGYQETQYF.

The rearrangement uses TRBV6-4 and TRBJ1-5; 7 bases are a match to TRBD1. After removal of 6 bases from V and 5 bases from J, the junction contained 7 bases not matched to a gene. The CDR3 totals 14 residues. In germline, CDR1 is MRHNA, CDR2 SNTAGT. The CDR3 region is CASRPRQGDQPQHF. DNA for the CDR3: TGTGCCAGCAGACCCCGACAGGGCGATCAGCCCCAGCATTTT.

CDR3 protein: CSAWGGEGGYEQYF. The CDR3 region has the DNA TGCAGCGCCTGGGGGGGAGAAGGAGGCTACGAGCAGTACTTC. This chain links TRBV29-1 with TRBJ2-7; 7 bases map to TRBD2. Losses at the gene ends were 7 bases for V and 3 bases for J; bases not matched to a gene: 12. CDR1 is SQVTM, CDR2 ANQGSEA, per germline. The CDR3 has 14 amino acids.

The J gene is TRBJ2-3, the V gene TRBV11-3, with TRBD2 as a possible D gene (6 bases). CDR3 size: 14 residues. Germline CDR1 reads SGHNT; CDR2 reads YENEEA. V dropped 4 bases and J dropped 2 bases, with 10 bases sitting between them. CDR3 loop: CASSSRENTDTQYF. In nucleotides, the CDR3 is TGTGCCAGCAGCTCCCGGGAGAACACAGATACGCAGTATTTT.

CDR3 DNA: TGTGCCAGCAGCTTAATGGGGCCAGATACGCAGTATTTT. Translated: CASSLMGPDTQYF. The chain combines TRBV7-3 with TRBJ2-3, with D perhaps matching TRBD1 (5 bases). V was shortened by 1 base and J by 4 bases, with 6 bases between the two germline ends. CDR1 and CDR2 from the germline V gene are SGHTA and FQGTGA. The CDR3 length is 13 residues.

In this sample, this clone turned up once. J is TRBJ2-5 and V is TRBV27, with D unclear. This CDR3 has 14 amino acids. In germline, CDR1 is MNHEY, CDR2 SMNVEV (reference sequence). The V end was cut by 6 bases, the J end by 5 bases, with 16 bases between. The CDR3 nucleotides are TGTGCCAGCAGGGGCATCGACACGACGGAGACCCAGTACTTC. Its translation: CASRGIDTTETQYF.

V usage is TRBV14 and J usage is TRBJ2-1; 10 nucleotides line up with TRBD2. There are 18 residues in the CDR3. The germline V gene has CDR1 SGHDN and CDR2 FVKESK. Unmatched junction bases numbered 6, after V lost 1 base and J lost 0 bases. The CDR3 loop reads CASSQGLAGVSSYNEQFF. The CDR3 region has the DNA TGTGCCAGCAGCCAAGGACTAGCGGGTGTTAGCTCCTACAATGAGCAGTTCTTC.

The CDR3 nucleotides are TGTGCCAGCAGGAACAGGGGCTACGAGCAGTACTTC. Translated, it gives CASRNRGYEQYF. The chain links TRBV28 to TRBJ2-7; 7 bases align to TRBD1. V shed 6 bases and J 3 bases; nucleotides not matched to a gene: 2. The length of the CDR3 is 12 residues. Germline CDR1 MDHEN, CDR2 SYDVKM.

The CDR3: CASSDFGGGSTDTQYF. CDR3 DNA sequence: TGTGCCAGCAGTGATTTCGGCGGGGGAAGCACAGATACGCAGTATTTT. The chain couples TRBV25-1 to TRBJ2-3; 7 nucleotides align to TRBD2. After removal of 3 bases from V and 0 bases from J, the junction contained 6 bases not matched to a gene. The CDR3 has 16 residues. Germline CDR1 is MGHDK and CDR2 is SYGVNS.

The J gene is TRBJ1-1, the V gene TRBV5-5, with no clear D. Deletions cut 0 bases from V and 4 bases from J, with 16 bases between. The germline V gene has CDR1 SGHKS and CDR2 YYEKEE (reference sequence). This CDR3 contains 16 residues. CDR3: CASSLALDSLGTEAFF. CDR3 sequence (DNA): TGTGCCAGCAGCTTGGCTCTTGACTCCCTCGGCACTGAAGCTTTCTTT.

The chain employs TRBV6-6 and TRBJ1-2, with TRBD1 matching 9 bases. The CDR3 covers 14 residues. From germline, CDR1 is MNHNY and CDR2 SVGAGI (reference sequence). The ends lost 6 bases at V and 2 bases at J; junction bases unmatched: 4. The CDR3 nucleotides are TGTGCCAGCAGCGACGACAGGGGGAACTATGGCTACACCTTC. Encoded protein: CASSDDRGNYGYTF.

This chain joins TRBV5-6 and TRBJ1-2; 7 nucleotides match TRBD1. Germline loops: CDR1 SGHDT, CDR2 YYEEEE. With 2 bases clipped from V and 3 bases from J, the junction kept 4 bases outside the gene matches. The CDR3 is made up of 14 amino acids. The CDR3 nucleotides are TGTGCCAGCAGCTTAGGAGGGGGCGACTATGGCTACACCTTC. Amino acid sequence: CASSLGGGDYGYTF. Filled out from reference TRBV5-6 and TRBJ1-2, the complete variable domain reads DAGVTQSPTHLIKTRGQQVTLRCSPKSGHDTVSWYQQALGQGPQFIFQYYEEEERQRGNFPDRFSGHQFPNYSSELNVNALLLGDSALYLCASSLGGGDYGYTFGSGTRLTVV.

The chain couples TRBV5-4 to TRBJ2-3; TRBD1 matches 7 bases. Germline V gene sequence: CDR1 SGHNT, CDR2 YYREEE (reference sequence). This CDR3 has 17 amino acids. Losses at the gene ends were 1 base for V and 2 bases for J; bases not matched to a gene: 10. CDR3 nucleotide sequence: TGTGCCAGCAGCTTGATACCAGGGGGTCTCGCCACAGATACGCAGTATTTT. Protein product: CASSLIPGGLATDTQYF.

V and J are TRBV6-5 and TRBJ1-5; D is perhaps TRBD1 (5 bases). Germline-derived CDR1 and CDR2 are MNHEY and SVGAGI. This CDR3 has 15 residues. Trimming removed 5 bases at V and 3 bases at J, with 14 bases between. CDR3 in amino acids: CASSVAGFLNQPQHF. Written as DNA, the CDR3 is TGTGCCAGCAGTGTTGCAGGGTTCCTCAATCAGCCCCAGCATTTT.

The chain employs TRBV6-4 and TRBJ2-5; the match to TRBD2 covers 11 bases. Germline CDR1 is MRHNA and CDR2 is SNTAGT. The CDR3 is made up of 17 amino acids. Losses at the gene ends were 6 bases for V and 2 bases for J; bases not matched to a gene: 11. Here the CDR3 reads CASSERLAGTLQETQYF. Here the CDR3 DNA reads TGTGCCAGCAGCGAACGACTAGCGGGAACCCTGCAAGAGACCCAGTACTTC.

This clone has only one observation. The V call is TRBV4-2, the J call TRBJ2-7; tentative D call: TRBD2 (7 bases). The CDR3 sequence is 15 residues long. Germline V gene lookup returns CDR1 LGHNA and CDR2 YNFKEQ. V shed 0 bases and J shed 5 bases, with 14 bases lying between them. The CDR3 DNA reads TGTGCCAGCAGCCAAGACCCGTGGGGGGGCGACGAGCAGTACTTC. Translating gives CASSQDPWGGDEQYF.

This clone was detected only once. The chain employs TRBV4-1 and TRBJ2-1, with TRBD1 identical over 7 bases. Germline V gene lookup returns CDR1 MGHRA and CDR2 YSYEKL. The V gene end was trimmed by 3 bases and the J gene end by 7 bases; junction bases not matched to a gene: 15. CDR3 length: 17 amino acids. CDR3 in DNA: TGCGCCAGCAGCCAGGCTTCAGGGGGACCCCCCGCAAATGAGCAGTTCTTC. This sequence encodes CASSQASGGPPANEQFF.

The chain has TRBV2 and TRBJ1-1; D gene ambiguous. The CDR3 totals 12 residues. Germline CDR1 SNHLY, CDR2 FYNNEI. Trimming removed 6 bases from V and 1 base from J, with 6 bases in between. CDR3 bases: TGTGCCAGCAGCGGAGGGAACACTGAAGCTTTCTTT. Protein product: CASSGGNTEAFF.

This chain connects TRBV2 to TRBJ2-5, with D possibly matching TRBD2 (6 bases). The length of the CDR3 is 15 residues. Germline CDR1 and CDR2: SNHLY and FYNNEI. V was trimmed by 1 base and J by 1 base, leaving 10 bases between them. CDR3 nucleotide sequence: TGTGCCAGCAGTGAAGGCGGGGTCGTCCAAGAGACCCAGTACTTC. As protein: CASSEGGVVQETQYF.

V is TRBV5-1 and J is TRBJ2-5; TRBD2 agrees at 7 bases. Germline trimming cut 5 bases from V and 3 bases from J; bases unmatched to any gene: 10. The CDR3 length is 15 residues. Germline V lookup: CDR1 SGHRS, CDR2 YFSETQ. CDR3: CASRWVGGEEETQYF. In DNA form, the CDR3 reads TGCGCCAGCAGATGGGTTGGGGGGGAGGAAGAGACCCAGTACTTC.

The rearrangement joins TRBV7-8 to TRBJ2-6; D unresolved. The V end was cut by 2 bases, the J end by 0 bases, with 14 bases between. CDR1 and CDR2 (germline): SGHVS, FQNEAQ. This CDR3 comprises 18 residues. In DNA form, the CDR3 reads TGTGCCAGCAGCTTAAGTAGTACCCCCACCTCTGGGGCCAACGTCCTGACTTTC. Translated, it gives CASSLSSTPTSGANVLTF.

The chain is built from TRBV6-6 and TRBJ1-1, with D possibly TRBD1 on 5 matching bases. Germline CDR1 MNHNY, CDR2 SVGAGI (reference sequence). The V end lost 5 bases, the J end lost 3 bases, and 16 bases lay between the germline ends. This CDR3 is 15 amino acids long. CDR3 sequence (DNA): TGTGCCAGCAGTACCACGGGGGTGCGGGACACTGAAGCTTTCTTT. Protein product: CASSTTGVRDTEAFF.